This TCR beta chain was captured in a study of blood T cell repertoires in COVID-19. On the study more broadly: Donors in the United States, Italy and Spain gave samples during acute or convalescent COVID-19.

The V and J ends lost 6 bases and 2 bases respectively, with 13 bases between them. This CDR3 is built from 14 residues. The germline V gene encodes CDR1 KGHSH and CDR2 LQKENI. Study members were between roughly 18 and 89 years old and lived in 20 to 30 US regions. Recovered participants had two consecutive negative NP/OP PCR tests, healthcare professional clearance, or symptom resolution. In the original workflow: Reference gene primer amplification gave nucleated cell count estimates. Here immunoSEQ multiplex PCR was the method, and the copy in TCRdb shows in-frame clones only, minus some. For V, J and clone size, that table is used; D and trimming come from the DNA. The profile shows a few hundred thousand clones, roughly 90% of them singletons.

This TCR was recovered from a woman between 18 and 29 years old who had recovered from COVID-19. This chain uses TRBV18 with TRBJ1-2; D is possibly TRBD1 (6 bases). Sequenced sample: PBMCs or T cells enriched from blood (not recorded which). CDR3 nucleotides: TGTGCCAGCTCGCCGTCGCAGGGGAACTATGGCTACACCTTC. Amino acid sequence: CASSPSQGNYGYTF.